This T cell receptor beta chain was sequenced for a study of cytomegalovirus exposure and HLA in healthy donors. With 10 bases clipped from V and 7 bases from J, the junction kept 7 bases outside the gene matches. The germline V gene has CDR1 MNHEY and CDR2 SMNVEV (reference sequence). This CDR3 has 12 amino acids. Regarding the study as a whole: TCR beta chains associated with HLA were, in a later analysis, more clonally expanded than equally common others. Reportedly, cytomegalovirus status was diagnosed with high sensitivity and specificity. It emerged from a later analysis that several of the most significant clusters appeared to be linked to common viral pathogens.

PCR primers comprised 60 Vbeta and 13 Jbeta primers. Clones were read by immunoSEQ multiplex PCR, and TCRdb kept only the in-frame ones, dropping some. The table records some 170,000 clones, 87% of them present only once. This clone was seen a few times. The antigen remains undetermined. The sequencing sample was made of PBMCs. The TCR sequence derives from a woman between 25 and 40 years old in good health and CMV-seronegative. The genes are TRBV27 and TRBJ2-4, with 7 positions matching TRBD2. CDR3 sequence (DNA): TGTGCCACCAAGACTAGCAGTAACATTCAGTACTTC. This codes for CATKTSSNIQYF.